The 11 T cell receptor beta chains presented below share a single source sample, sequenced in a study of T-cell reconstitution after alpha-beta-depleted transplantation in children. Library preparation (for TCRbeta) was performed with unique molecular identifiers. TCRdb called the PCR reads again in MiXCR, with one record for every CDR3 protein. Of a few hundred thousand distinct CDR3 sequences in the sample, 20% to 30% were seen once. The specimen comprised PBMCs, mostly from graft donor cells, sampled 360 days after TCRalphabeta/CD19-depleted stem cell transplant. The receptors originated from a female patient between 2 and 10 years old who had a stem cell transplant for congenital amegakaryocytic thrombocytopenia, so the T cells may come from the graft donor.

In its sample, this clonotype was seen a few times. The J gene is TRBJ2-5, the V gene TRBV20-1, with D possibly matching TRBD2 (6 bases). This CDR3 has 13 amino acids. The germline V gene encodes CDR1 DFQATT and CDR2 SNEGSKA (reference sequence). Trimming pared 6 bases from V and 2 bases from J, leaving 13 bases between. DNA for the CDR3: TGCAGTGCCCCGGGACTTTTTCAAGAGACCCAGTACTTC. Its translation: CSAPGLFQETQYF.

The chain combines TRBV27 with TRBJ1-6; 7 positions agree with TRBD1. Germline V CDR1 and CDR2: MNHEY, SMNVEV (reference sequence). The CDR3 is made up of 14 amino acids. V was clipped by 3 bases and J by 8 bases; unmatched bases: 4. CDR3 coding DNA: TGTGCCAGCAGTTTTAACAGGGGTGATTCACCCCTCCACTTT. Translated: CASSFNRGDSPLHF.

This chain connects TRBV28 to TRBJ2-2, with a weak D call TRBD2 (5 bases). CDR1 is MDHEN and CDR2 is SYDVKM in the germline V gene. Trimming removed 1 base from V and 0 bases from J, with 6 bases in between. The CDR3 contains 15 residues. The DNA for the CDR3 is TGTGCCAGCAGTTTATTCGGGGCGAACACCGGGGAGCTGTTTTTT. Amino acids: CASSLFGANTGELFF.

A few counts support this clonotype. This chain links TRBV9 with TRBJ2-3; 10 bases align to TRBD2. Trimming took 6 bases from V and 6 from J; bases not matched to a gene: 10. This CDR3 is 15 amino acids long. Germline loops: CDR1 SGDLS, CDR2 YYNGEE. As DNA, the CDR3 is TGTGCCAGCACCAGTAGCGGGAGGTATGGCGATACGCAGTATTTT. This codes for CASTSSGRYGDTQYF.

This chain connects TRBV7-2 to TRBJ1-5; D not certain. This CDR3 has 14 amino acids. Germline V gene sequence: CDR1 SGHTA, CDR2 FQGNSA. V lost 3 bases and J 0 bases, leaving 6 bases between the germline ends. CDR3 nucleotide sequence: TGTGCCAGCAGCTTGGTAGGTAGCAATCAGCCCCAGCATTTT. Translating gives CASSLVGSNQPQHF.

The V and J genes are TRBV2 and TRBJ2-5; a weak D match, TRBD2 (6 bases). This CDR3 contains 13 residues. Trimming shortened V by 7 bases and J by 0 bases, and 9 bases separated the two germline ends. Germline V gene data show CDR1 as SNHLY and CDR2 as FYNNEI. CDR3 protein: CASTGGNQETQYF. CDR3 DNA: TGTGCCAGCACAGGCGGGAACCAAGAGACCCAGTACTTC.

This chain links TRBV20-1 with TRBJ2-1; 9 bases map to TRBD2. Germline V gene data show CDR1 as DFQATT and CDR2 as SNEGSKA (reference sequence). CDR3 size: 17 residues. The V gene end was trimmed by 0 bases and the J gene end by 10 bases; junction bases not matched to a gene: 16. The CDR3 loop is CSARDREKAGGLGEQFF. For the CDR3, the DNA is TGCAGTGCTAGAGATCGGGAAAAAGCGGGGGGCCTAGGGGAGCAGTTCTTC.

This chain uses TRBV7-2 with TRBJ1-2, with 7 bases lining up with TRBD1. The CDR3 is made up of 16 amino acids. Germline V CDR1 and CDR2: SGHTA, FQGNSA. V lost 6 bases to trimming and J lost 4 bases; unmatched junction nucleotides: 14. Written as DNA, the CDR3 is TGTGCCAGCAGTCTCCGCGCGGGACAGAAGGGCTATGGCTACACCTTC. It yields the protein CASSLRAGQKGYGYTF. Supplemented by reference TRBV7-2 and TRBJ1-2, the full variable domain reads GAGVSQSPSNKVTEKGKDVELRCDPISGHTALYWYRQSLGQGLEFLIYFQGNSAPDKSGLPSDRFSAERTGGSVSTLTIQRTQQEDSAVYLCASSLRAGQKGYGYTFGSGTRLTVV.

This clonotype turned up a few times. The chain uses TRBV9 and TRBJ1-1, with a weak D call TRBD1 (5 bases). Germline CDR1 SGDLS, CDR2 YYNGEE. This CDR3 spans 14 amino acids. Trimming removed 0 bases at V and 1 base at J, with 7 bases between. The CDR3 sequence is CASSVDRRNTEAFF. For the CDR3, the DNA is TGTGCCAGCAGCGTAGACAGGCGGAACACTGAAGCTTTCTTT.

The chain uses TRBV7-8 and TRBJ2-5, with a tentative D call TRBD2 (8 bases). The CDR3 is 20 amino acids. V dropped 5 bases and J dropped 4 bases, with 32 bases sitting between them. CDR1 and CDR2 from the germline V gene are SGHVS and FQNEAQ. DNA for the CDR3: TGTGCCAGCAGCCTGGGACAGCTGAGACTAGCGACCCGAGTGAGAGAGACCCAGTACTTC. It is translated as CASSLGQLRLATRVRETQYF.

This clonotype was observed a few times. The genes are TRBV4-1 and TRBJ2-3; D is undetermined. V gave up 1 base and J gave up 6 bases, with 5 bases separating them. Looked up from germline, CDR1 is MGHRA and CDR2 is YSYEKL. This CDR3 has 12 amino acids. The CDR3 here is CASSQVADTQYF. CDR3 nucleotides: TGCGCCAGCAGCCAAGTGGCGGATACGCAGTATTTT.